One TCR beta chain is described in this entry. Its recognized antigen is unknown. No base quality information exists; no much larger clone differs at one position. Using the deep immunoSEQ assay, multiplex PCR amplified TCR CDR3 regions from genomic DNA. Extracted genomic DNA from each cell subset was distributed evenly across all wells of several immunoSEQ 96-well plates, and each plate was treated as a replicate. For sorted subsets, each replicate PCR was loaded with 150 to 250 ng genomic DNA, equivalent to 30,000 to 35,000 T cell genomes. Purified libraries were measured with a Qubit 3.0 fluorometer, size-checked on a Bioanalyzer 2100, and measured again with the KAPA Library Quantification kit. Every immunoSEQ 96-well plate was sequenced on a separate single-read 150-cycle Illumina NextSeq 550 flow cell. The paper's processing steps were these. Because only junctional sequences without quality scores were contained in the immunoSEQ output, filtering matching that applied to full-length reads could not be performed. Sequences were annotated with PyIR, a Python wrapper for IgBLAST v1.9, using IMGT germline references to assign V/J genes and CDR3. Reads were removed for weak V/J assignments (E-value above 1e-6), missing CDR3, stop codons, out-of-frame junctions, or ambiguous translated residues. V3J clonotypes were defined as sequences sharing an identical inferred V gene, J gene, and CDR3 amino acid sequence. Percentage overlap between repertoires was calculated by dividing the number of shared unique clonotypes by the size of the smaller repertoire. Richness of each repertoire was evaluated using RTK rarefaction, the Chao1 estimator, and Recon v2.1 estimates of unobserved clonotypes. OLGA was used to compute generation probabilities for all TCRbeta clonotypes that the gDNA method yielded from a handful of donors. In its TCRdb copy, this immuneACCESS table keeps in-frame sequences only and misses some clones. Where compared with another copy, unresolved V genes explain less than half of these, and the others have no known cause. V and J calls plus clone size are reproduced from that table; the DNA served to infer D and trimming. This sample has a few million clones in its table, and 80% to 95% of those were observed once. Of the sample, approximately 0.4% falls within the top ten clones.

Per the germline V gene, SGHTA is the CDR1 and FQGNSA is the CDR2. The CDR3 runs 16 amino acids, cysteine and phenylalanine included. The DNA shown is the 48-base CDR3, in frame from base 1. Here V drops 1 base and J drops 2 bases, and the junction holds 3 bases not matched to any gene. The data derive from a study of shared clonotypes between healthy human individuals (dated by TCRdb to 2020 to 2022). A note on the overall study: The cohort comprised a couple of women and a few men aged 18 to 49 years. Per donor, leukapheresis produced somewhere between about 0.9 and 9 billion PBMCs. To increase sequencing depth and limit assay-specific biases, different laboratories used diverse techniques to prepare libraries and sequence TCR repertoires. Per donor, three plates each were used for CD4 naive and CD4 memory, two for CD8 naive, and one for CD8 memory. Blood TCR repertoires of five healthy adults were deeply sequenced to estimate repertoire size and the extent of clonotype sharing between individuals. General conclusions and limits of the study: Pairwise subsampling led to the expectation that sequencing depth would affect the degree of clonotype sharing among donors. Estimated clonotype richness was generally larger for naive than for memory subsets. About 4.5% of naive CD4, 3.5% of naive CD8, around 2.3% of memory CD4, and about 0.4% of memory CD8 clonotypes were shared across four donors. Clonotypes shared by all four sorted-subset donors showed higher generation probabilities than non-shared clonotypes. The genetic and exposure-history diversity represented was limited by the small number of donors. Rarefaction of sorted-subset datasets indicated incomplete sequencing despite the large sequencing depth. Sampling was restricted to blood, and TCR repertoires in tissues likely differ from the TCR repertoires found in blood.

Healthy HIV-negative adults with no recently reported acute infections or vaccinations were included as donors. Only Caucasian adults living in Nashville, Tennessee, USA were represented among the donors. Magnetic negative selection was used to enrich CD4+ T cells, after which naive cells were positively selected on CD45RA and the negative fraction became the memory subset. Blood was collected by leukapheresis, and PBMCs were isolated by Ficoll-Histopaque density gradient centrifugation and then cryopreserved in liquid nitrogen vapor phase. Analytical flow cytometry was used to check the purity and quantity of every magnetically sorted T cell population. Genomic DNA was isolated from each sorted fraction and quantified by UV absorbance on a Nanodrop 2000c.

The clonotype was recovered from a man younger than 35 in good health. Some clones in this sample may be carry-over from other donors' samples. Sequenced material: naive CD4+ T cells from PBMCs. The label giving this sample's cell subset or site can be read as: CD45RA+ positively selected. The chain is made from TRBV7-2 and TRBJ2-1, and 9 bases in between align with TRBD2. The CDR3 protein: CASSLVASGAYNEQFF. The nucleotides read TGTGCCAGCAGCTTAGTAGCTAGCGGGGCCTACAATGAGCAGTTCTTC.